This T cell receptor beta chain emerged from a study of blood T cell repertoires in COVID-19. Only in-frame clones appear in the TCRdb table, and some are missing; sequencing was by immunoSEQ multiplex PCR. The sample holds 500,000 or so clones, roughly nine tenths seen once. Participants, 18 to 89 years old, spanned 25 or so US areas. Recovered status in Cohort 3 required two negative PCRs, clearance, or symptom resolution. Sequenced: PBMCs or T cells enriched from blood (not recorded which). The clonotype was recovered from a young woman who had recovered from COVID-19.

The CDR3 is CASGEGADTQYF. The CDR3 nucleotides read TGTGCCAGCGGGGAGGGCGCAGATACGCAGTATTTT. This chain connects TRBV7-9 to TRBJ2-3, with TRBD2 matching over 7 bases. The CDR3 extends over 12 amino acids. From germline, CDR1 is SEHNR and CDR2 FQNEAQ (reference sequence). Unmatched junction bases numbered 3, after V lost 8 bases and J lost 4 bases.